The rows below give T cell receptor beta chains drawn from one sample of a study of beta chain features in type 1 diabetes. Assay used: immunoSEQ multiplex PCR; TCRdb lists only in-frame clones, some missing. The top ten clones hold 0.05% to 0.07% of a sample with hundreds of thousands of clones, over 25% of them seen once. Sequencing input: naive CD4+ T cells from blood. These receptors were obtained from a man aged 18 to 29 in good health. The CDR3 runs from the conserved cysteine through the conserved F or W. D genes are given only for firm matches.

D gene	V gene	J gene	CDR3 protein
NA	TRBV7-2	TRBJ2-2	CASSATGYTGELFF
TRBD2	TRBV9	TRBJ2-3	CASSEQIAGGGTDTQYF
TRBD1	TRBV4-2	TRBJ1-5	CASSHGTGENQPQHF
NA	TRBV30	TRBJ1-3	CAWSVTGNTIYF
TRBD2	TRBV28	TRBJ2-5	CASSLNSGGGQETQYF
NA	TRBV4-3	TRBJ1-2	CASSQDEGRIYGYTF
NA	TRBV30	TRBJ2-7	CAWKGAPYEQYF
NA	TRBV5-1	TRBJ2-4	CASGEDTDKNIQYF
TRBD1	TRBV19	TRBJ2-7	CASSSGQGYEQYF
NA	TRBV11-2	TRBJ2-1	CASSLERDRQFF
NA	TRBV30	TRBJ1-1	CAWSQFGATEAFF
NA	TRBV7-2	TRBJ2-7	CASSLEGFGEQYF
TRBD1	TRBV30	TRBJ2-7	CAWDGPLTGTGISYEQYF
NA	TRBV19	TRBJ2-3	CASSITDTQYF
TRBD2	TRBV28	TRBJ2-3	CASSSLAGAPRGTDTQYF
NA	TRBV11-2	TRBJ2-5	CASSLGVTQETQYF
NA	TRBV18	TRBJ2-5	CASSPGPKGTQYF
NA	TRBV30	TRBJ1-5	CAWSGREPGQPQHF
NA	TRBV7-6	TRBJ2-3	CASSLAPSGTYTDTQYF
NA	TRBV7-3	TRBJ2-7	CASSLNSANYEQYF
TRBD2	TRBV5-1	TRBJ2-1	CASSLLPGTSGSSSYNEQFF
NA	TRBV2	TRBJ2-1	CASRDPSEPYNEQFF
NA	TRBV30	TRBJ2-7	CAWSIRDGPYEQYF
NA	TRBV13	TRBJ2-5	CASSLGQETQYF
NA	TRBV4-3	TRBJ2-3	CASSQERATDTQYF
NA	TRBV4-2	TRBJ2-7	CASSQEIAGSYEQYF
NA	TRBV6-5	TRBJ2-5	CASSYSPGTQYF
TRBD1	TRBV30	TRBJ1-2	CAWSTEIRGRGYGYTF
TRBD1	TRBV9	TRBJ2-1	CASSQTGQGSNEQFF
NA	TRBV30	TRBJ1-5	CAWSLTNTGRSNQPQHF
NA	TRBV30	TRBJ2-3	CAWGVADWTQYF
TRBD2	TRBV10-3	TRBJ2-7	CAIGNSGYTYEQYF
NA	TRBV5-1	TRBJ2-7	CASSSHGTLSYEQYF
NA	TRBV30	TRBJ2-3	CAWSVLRGRTSTDTQYF
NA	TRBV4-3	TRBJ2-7	CASSHSAGASYEQYF
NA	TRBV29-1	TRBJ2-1	CSVEVISYNEQFF
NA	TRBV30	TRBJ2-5	CAWGVDWETQYF
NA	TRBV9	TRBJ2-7	CASSNSPTGPYEQYF
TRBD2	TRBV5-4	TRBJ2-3	CASSLEASGSTDTQYF
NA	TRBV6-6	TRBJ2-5	CASSVQETQYF
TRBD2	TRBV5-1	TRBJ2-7	CASSLGTSGYYEQYF
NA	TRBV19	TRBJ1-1	CASSRAVNTEAFF
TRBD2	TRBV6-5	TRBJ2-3	CASSYSETSVADTQYF
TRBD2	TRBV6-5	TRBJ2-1	CASSFTSGSAYNEQFF
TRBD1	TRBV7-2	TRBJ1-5	CASSEQGFSNQPQHF
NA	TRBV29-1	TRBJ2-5	CSVVGLRGETQYF
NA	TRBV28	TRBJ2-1	CASSGADGTRNEQFF
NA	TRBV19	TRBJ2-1	CASFWALLFF
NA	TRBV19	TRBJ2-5	CASSILAGVETQYF
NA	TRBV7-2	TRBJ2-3	CASSSPRGRPRTDTQYF
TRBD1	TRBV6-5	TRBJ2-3	CASSYWGQGDTQYF
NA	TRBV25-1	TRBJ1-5	CASSEYTWGGDQPQHF
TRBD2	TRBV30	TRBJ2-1	CAWSTSGSYNEQFF
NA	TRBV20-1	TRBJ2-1	CSAHGVDEQFF
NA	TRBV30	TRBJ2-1	CAWSAGYNEQFF
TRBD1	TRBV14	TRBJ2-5	CASSPYGTGYQETQYF